This T cell receptor (beta chain) was retrieved from a study of CD8 T cells in Susac syndrome. The V and J ends lost 2 bases and 7 bases respectively, with 9 bases between them. CDR1 and CDR2 (germline): GTSNPN, SVGIG (reference sequence). This CDR3 has 12 residues. RNA was extracted with the RNeasy kit, and a quantity of roughly 0.5 to 1 ug was reverse transcribed using random hexamers. Coverage of TCR beta CDR3 amplification by immunoSEQ multiplex PCR extended to 54 Vbeta and 13 Jbeta. TCRdb recomputed calls from the immunoSEQ multiplex PCR reads with MiXCR, one row per CDR3 protein. In the table there are about 280,000 distinct CDR3 sequences, approximately 81% of which are singletons. Treatment-naive patients with stable or active relapsing-remitting disease were the multiple sclerosis controls. TEMRA cells were FACS-enriched, and CD8+ and CD4+ T cells were isolated negatively.

Sequenced input: CD8+ T cells from PBMCs. The chain couples TRBV30 to TRBJ1-5; unclear D gene. The TCR sequence derives from a human donor with multiple sclerosis. CDR3 sequence: CAWSPTGQPQHF. As DNA, the CDR3 is TGTGCCTGGAGTCCGACCGGACAGCCCCAGCATTTT.